What follows describes a single T cell receptor (beta chain). In its sample, this clonotype was seen many times. Its antigen is not yet known. Base qualities are missing; no much larger clone stands one base away. Hyperthyroidism patients were newly diagnosed, with disease duration under 2 months, and aged 18 to 65 years. Patients with other autoimmune diseases, uncontrolled infections, pregnancy or lactation were excluded. Diagnosis relied on clinical symptoms, serum thyroxine, TRAb, thyroid ultrasound and orbital computed tomography. Trizol reagent was used to extract the total RNA, and its quality was then checked on an Agilent 2100 Bioanalyzer. The source of the sample is a study of Graves' ophthalmopathy and Graves' hyperthyroidism (dated by TCRdb to 2017 to 2018). With regard to the full study: Stable hyperthyroidism was defined as no progression to ophthalmopathy within 18 months of follow-up. The study used TCR beta repertoire signatures to distinguish Graves' ophthalmopathy from Graves' hyperthyroidism and to predict progression to ophthalmopathy. In total, approximately 140 blood samples were TCR-sequenced: approximately 42 ophthalmopathy, some 75 hyperthyroidism and 17 hyperthyroidism-to-ophthalmopathy patients. To explore V-J signatures that separate ophthalmopathy from hyperthyroidism, a discovery set of more than 95 patients was enrolled, consisting of 40 to 45 with ophthalmopathy and roughly 57 with stable hyperthyroidism. An independent validation cohort was composed of roughly 18 hyperthyroidism patients and around 16 patients who later progressed from hyperthyroidism to ophthalmopathy. In more than five hyperthyroidism patients, the T-cell repertoires found in thyroid tissue were compared with those found in blood. After sampling, hyperthyroidism patients received methimazole starting at 30 mg daily, and ophthalmopathy patients received high-dose intravenous methylprednisolone. The paper as a whole reports these results and caveats: Most expanded thyroid clonotypes with a frequency above 0.001 also appeared in blood, which suggests that blood repertoires may reflect the immune response in the thyroid. Ophthalmopathy was separated from stable hyperthyroidism by the 13-signature model with around 88% sensitivity and approximately 84% specificity in cross-validation and with 80%/75% in the test set. In validation, the model predicted ophthalmopathy progression with about 71% sensitivity and 72.22% specificity; 12 predicted patients were CT-confirmed with GO in a median of approximately 6.5 months. No statistical method was used to set the sample size in advance, and the investigators knew which group each participant was assigned to.

TCR beta CDR3 regions were amplified from RNA transcripts for repertoire sequencing. The first round was an RT-PCR using HTBI primers with the Qiagen OneStep RT-PCR kit, and this first round was followed by a second-round multiplex PCR, then size selection and purification. Libraries were sequenced on an Illumina HiSeq2000 using paired-end 100 bp reads. Regarding the original processing steps: SOAPnuke was used to process the reads, removing any read that contained adapters or uncalled bases, had a mean Phred below 15, or lacked an exact match to the constant primer or identifier. High-quality paired reads were merged with COPE v1.2.5. Each unique nucleotide sequence was treated as a clonotype, and MiTCR v1.1 was used to align the clonotypes to the IMGT TRB V, D and J references. The analysis was limited to V-J combinations with a frequency above 0.0001, which together covered 99.2% of repertoires. For each V-J combination, a TCR clonal expansion and chaos score was defined as the ratio of F50 clonal expansion to chaos observed in the TCRdist matrix. Welch's t-statistics and random forest were used to reduce the features to 13 V-J combinations, which were then used as input to a naive Bayes classifier. The Morisita-Horn index was used to measure how similar the thyroid and blood repertoires were. TCRdb reanalyzed the raw reads on its own, using fastp at Q25 for trimming and MiXCR for clone calling, and kept in-frame beta chains. Rows with one shared CDR3 protein collapse into an entry with the most common genes and DNA. The V and J calls were determined by TCRdb, not by the authors. Counted in this sample were over a million distinct CDR3 sequences; about two fifths of them appeared once. The leading ten clones occupy 11% of the sample.

V is pared back by 1 base and J by 6 bases, with 7 bases lying between the germline termini. CDR1 and CDR2, per the germline V gene, are SGHTA and FQGNSA. Its CDR3 holds 12 amino acids, cysteine through phenylalanine. Solely the CDR3 DNA is kept, with 36 bases framed from the first base. The V gene is TRBV7-2 and the J gene is TRBJ2-7; the D gene lacks a confident call. This receptor was obtained from an adult man with Graves' hyperthyroidism. Sequencing used peripheral blood or thyroid tissue (not recorded which). The CDR3 corresponds to CASSLDRIEQYF. The DNA reads as follows: TGTGCCAGCAGCTTAGATCGGATCGAGCAGTACTTC.